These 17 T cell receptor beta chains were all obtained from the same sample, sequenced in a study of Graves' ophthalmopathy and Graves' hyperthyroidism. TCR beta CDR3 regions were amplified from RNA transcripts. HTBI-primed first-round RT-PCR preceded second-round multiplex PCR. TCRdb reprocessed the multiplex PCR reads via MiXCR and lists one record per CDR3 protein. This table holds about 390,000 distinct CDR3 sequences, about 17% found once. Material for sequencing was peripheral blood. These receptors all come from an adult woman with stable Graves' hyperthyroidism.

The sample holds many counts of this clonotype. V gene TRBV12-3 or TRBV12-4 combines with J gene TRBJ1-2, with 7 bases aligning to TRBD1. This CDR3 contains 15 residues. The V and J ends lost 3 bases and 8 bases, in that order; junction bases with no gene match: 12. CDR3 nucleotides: TGTGCCAGCAGTTTCAGGGGGAACAAAGGCAGGGGCTACACCTTC. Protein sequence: CASSFRGNKGRGYTF.

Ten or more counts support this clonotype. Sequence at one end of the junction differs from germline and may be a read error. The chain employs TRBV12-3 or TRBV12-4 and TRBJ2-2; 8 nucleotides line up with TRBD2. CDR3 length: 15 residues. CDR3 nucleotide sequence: TGTGCCAGCGATCGGATAAGCGGGAGCACCGAGGAGCTGTTTTTT. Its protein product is CASDRISGSTEELFF.

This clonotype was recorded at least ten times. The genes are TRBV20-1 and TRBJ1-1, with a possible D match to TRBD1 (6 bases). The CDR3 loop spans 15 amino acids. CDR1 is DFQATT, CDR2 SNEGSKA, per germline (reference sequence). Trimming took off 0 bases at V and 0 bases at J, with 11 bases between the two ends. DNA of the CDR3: TGCAGTGCTAGAGAGGGGGGCAGCATGAACACTGAAGCTTTCTTT. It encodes CSAREGGSMNTEAFF.

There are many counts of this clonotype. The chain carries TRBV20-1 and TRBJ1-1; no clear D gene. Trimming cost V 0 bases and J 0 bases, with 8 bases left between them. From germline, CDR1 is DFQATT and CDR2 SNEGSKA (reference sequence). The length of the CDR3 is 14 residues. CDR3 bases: TGCAGTGCTAGAGATCGTCGGGTGAACACTGAAGCTTTCTTT. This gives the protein CSARDRRVNTEAFF.

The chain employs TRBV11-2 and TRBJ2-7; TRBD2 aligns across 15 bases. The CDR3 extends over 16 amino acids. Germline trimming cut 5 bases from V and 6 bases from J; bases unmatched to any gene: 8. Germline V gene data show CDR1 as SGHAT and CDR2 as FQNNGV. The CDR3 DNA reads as TGTGCCAGCAGCGCGCCGGGACTAGCGGGGGGTGGCGAGCAGTACTTC. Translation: CASSAPGLAGGGEQYF.

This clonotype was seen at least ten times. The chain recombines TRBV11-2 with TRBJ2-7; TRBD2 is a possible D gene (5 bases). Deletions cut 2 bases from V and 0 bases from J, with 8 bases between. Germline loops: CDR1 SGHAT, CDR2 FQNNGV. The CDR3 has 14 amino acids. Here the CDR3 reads CASSLMAGSYEQYF. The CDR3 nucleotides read TGTGCCAGCAGCTTAATGGCGGGCTCCTACGAGCAGTACTTC.

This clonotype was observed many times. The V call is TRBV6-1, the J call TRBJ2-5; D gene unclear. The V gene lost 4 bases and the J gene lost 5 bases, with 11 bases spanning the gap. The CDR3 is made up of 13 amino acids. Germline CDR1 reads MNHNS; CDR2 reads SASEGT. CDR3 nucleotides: TGTGCCAGCAGTGGGGCCCCACGGGAGACCCAGTACTTC. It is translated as CASSGAPRETQYF.

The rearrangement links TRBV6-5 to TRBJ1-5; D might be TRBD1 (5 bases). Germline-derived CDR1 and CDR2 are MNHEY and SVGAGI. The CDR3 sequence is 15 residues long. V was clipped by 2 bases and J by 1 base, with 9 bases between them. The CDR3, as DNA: TGTGCCAGCAGTTACGACGGACAAAGCAATCAGCCCCAGCATTTT. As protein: CASSYDGQSNQPQHF.

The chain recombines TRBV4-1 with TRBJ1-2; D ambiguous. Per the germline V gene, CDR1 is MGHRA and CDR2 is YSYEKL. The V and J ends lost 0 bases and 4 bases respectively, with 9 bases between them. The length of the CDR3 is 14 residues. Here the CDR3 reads CASSQDLRTYGYTF. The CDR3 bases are TGCGCCAGCAGCCAAGACCTGAGGACCTATGGCTACACCTTC.

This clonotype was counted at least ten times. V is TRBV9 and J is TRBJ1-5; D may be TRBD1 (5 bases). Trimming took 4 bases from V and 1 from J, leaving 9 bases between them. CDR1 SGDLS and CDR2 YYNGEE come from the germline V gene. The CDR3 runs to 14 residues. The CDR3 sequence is CASSQGRSNQPQHF. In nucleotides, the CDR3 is TGTGCCAGCAGCCAGGGACGGAGCAATCAGCCCCAGCATTTT.

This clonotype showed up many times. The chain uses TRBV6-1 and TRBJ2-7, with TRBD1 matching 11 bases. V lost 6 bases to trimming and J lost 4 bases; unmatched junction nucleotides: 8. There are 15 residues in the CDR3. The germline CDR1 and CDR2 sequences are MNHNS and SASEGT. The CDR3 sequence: CASSPWTGGKYEQYF. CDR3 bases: TGTGCCAGCAGCCCCTGGACAGGGGGCAAGTACGAGCAGTACTTC.

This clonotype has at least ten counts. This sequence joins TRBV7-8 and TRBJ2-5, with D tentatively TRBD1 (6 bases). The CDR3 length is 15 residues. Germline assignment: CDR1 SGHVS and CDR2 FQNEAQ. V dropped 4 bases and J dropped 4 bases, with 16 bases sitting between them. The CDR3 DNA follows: TGTGCCAGCAGCTCCCGAGGGACACTCCGAGAGACCCAGTACTTC. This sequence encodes CASSSRGTLRETQYF.

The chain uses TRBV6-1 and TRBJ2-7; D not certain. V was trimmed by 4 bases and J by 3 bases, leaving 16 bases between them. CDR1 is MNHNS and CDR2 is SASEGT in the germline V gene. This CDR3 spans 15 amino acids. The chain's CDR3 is CASSATGNPHYEQYF. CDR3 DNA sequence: TGTGCCAGCAGTGCAACCGGCAACCCCCACTACGAGCAGTACTTC.

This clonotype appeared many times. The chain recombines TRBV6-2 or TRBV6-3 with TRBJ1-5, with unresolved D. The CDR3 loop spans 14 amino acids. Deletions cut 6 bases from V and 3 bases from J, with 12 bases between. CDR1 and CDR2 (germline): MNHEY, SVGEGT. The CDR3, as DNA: TGTGCCAGCAGAAGGACTCAATCCAATCAGCCCCAGCATTTT. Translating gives CASRRTQSNQPQHF.

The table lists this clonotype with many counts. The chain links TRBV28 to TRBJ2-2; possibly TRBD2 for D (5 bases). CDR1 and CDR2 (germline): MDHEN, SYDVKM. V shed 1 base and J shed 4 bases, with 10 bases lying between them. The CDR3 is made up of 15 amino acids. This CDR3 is CASSLSAGSTGELFF. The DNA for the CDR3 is TGTGCCAGCAGTTTATCGGCGGGTAGCACCGGGGAGCTGTTTTTT. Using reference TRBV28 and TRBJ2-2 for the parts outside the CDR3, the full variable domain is DVKVTQSSRYLVKRTGEKVFLECVQDMDHENMFWYRQDPGLGLRLIYFSYDVKMKEKGDIPEGYSVSREKKERFSLILESASTNQTSMYLCASSLSAGSTGELFFGEGSRLTVL.

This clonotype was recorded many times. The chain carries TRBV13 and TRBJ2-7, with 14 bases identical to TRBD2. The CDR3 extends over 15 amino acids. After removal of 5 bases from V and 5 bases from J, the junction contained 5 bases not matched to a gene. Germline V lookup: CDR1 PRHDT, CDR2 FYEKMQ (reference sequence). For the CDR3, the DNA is TGTGCCAGCAGCCCCGGACTAGCGGGAGGAGACGAGCAGTACTTC. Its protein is CASSPGLAGGDEQYF.

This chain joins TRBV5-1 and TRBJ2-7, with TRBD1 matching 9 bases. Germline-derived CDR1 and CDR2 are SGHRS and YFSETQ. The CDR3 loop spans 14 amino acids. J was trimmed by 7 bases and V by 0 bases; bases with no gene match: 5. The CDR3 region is CASSLDRGLREQYF. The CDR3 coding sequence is TGCGCCAGCAGCTTGGACAGGGGGCTGCGGGAGCAGTACTTC.